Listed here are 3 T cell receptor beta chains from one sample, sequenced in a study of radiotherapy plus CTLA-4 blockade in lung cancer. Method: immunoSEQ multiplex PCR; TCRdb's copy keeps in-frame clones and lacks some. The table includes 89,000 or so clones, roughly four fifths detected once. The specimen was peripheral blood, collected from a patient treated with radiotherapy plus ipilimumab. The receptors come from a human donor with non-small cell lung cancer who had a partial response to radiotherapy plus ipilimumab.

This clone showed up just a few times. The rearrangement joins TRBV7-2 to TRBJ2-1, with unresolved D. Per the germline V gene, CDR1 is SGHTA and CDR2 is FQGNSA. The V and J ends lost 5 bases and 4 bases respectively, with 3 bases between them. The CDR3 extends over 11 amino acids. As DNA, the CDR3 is TGTGCCAGCAGCCCGTACAATGAGCAGTTCTTC. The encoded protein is CASSPYNEQFF.

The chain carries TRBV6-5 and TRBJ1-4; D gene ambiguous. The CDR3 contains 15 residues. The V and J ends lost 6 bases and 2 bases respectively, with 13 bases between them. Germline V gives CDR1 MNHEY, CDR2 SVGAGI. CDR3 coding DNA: TGTGCCAGCAGCCCCAGAGGAGTCACTAATGAAAAACTGTTTTTT. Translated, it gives CASSPRGVTNEKLFF.

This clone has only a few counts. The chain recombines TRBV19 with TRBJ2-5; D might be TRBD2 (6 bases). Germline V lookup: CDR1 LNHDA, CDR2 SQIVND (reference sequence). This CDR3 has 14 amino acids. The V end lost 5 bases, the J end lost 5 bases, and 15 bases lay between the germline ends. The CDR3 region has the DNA TGTGCCAGTAGTTTCTACGGACGGGAGGAGACCCAGTACTTC. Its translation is CASSFYGREETQYF.